This TCR beta chain was recorded in a study of blood T cells in healthy people across ages. This CDR3 region has 14 residues. Together with a sample-barcoded 5' primer, a J-beta primer mix was included in a second PCR lasting about 6 to 11 cycles. TCRdb ran MiXCR on the 5' RACE reads and lists one entry per CDR3 protein. The sample consists of fewer than 800,000 distinct CDR3 sequences, around 25% of them appearing once. A word on this clonotype: A read error may produce the germline difference seen at one junction end.

The same data also contributed to another study, on T cells of mothers and their children.

The sample consisted of blood. This TCR came from a boy younger than 18 in good health. The chain has TRBV12-3 or TRBV12-4 and TRBJ2-7, with 11 bases matching TRBD2. CDR3 region: CASSRLAGKYEQYF. The CDR3 DNA sequence: TGCGCCAGCAGTAGACTAGCGGGAAAGTACGAGCAGTACTTC.